This record covers a single T cell receptor (beta chain). The antigen remains undetermined. V was shortened by 2 bases and J by 2 bases, with 8 bases between the two germline ends. This CDR3 has 14 residues. Germline-derived CDR1 and CDR2 are MDHEN and SYDVKM. These data come from a study of shared clonotypes between healthy human individuals. Study overall: CD4 naive and memory got three plates each, CD8 naive two, CD8 memory one. The study's findings and limits: Among the subsets, naive ones generally showed larger estimated richness than memory ones. Some naive CD4 clonotypes, around 4.7%, turned up in common across a handful of donors.

Running of the assay took place at deep level. Here immunoSEQ multiplex PCR was the method, and the copy in TCRdb shows in-frame clones only, minus some. The repertoire consists of 550,000 to 650,000 clones, with about 95% occurring once and the leading ten covering approximately 0.12%. CD45RO negativity and positive selection for CCR7 defined naive CD8 cells, a population that excluded terminally differentiated effector memory CD45RA+ cells. The clonotype comes from a woman younger than 45 in good health. Material: naive CD8+ T cells sorted from blood. The rearrangement links TRBV28 to TRBJ2-3; D is ambiguous. Here the CDR3 reads CASSLVQYTDTQYF. CDR3 coding DNA: TGTGCCAGCAGTTTAGTACAGTACACAGATACGCAGTATTTT.